Presented here are 22 T cell receptor beta chains from one specimen sequenced in a study of blood T cell repertoires in COVID-19. TCRdb's table, derived via immunoSEQ multiplex PCR, lists solely in-frame clones and lacks some. The sample holds 250,000 to 400,000 clones, about nine tenths seen once. The source material was PBMCs or T cells enriched from blood (not recorded which). The receptors were sampled from a man in his sixties who had recovered from COVID-19.

The J gene is TRBJ1-3, the V gene TRBV28, with 9 bases lining up with TRBD1. V shed 2 bases and J 3 bases; nucleotides not matched to a gene: 5. Germline V gives CDR1 MDHEN, CDR2 SYDVKM. The CDR3 is made up of 16 amino acids. The CDR3 DNA sequence: TGTGCCAGCAGTTTACCTACAGGGGGCCTTGGAAACACCATATATTTT. Translated: CASSLPTGGLGNTIYF.

This chain connects TRBV5-1 to TRBJ2-7, with D unresolved. CDR1 is SGHRS and CDR2 is YFSETQ in the germline V gene. There are 14 residues in the CDR3. Trimming removed 1 base at V and 5 bases at J, with 13 bases between. CDR3 DNA: TGCGCCAGCAGCTTGTCAGGCCCCTCTAACGAGCAGTACTTC. Translating it yields CASSLSGPSNEQYF.

This chain connects TRBV5-1 to TRBJ1-4, with 8 bases aligning to TRBD1. Germline CDR1 and CDR2: SGHRS and YFSETQ. Trimming took 0 bases from V and 5 from J; bases not matched to a gene: 9. This CDR3 region has 17 residues. CDR3 coding DNA: TGCGCCAGCAGCTTGGATCCCGACAGGGGTGCAAATGAAAAACTGTTTTTT. It specifies CASSLDPDRGANEKLFF.

This chain uses TRBV9 with TRBJ2-3, with TRBD2 identical over 8 bases. The trim removed 0 bases at V and 4 bases at J, leaving 10 bases unmatched. This CDR3 comprises 17 residues. Germline V CDR1 and CDR2: SGDLS, YYNGEE. CDR3 bases: TGTGCCAGCAGCGTAGCTACGACCGGGGGGGGCGCAGATACGCAGTATTTT. Its protein product is CASSVATTGGGADTQYF.

The V call is TRBV6-2 or TRBV6-3, the J call TRBJ1-2; D remains ambiguous. Trimming shortened V by 2 bases and J by 5 bases, and 6 bases separated the two germline ends. From germline, CDR1 is MNHEY and CDR2 SVGEGT. CDR3 size: 12 residues. The CDR3 reads CASSYPSYGYTF. CDR3 sequence (DNA): TGTGCCAGCAGTTACCCTTCGTATGGCTACACCTTC.

The chain links TRBV6-5 to TRBJ1-4; 11 bases agree with TRBD1. Germline V gives CDR1 MNHEY, CDR2 SVGAGI. With 9 bases clipped from V and 9 bases from J, the junction kept 6 bases outside the gene matches. CDR3 length: 13 amino acids. The CDR3 protein is CASSDRGHKKLFF. The CDR3 region has the DNA TGTGCCAGTTCGGACAGGGGGCATAAAAAACTGTTTTTT.

This sequence joins TRBV7-9 and TRBJ2-1; D unclear. The V and J ends lost 5 bases and 9 bases respectively, with 20 bases between them. CDR1 is SEHNR and CDR2 is FQNEAQ in the germline V gene (reference sequence). CDR3 length equals 15 residues. The CDR3 sequence is CASSLLLTQASEQFF. The CDR3, as DNA: TGTGCCAGCAGCCTCCTCCTGACTCAAGCGAGTGAGCAGTTCTTC.

This clone was detected a few times. The chain links TRBV6-5 to TRBJ2-7; D is possibly TRBD2 (6 bases). The length of the CDR3 is 16 residues. From germline, CDR1 is MNHEY and CDR2 SVGAGI. Trimming left V 0 bases short and J 5 bases short, with 17 bases between. The CDR3 region is CASSYSIAGGNNEQYF. In nucleotides, the CDR3 is TGTGCCAGCAGTTACTCGATTGCTGGGGGGAACAACGAGCAGTACTTC.

J is TRBJ1-4 and V is TRBV7-2; D is unclear. The V gene lost 1 base and the J gene lost 8 bases, with 11 bases spanning the gap. The CDR3 covers 14 residues. CDR1 is SGHTA, CDR2 FQGNSA, per germline. Written as DNA, the CDR3 is TGTGCCAGCAGCTTAGGCGGGCTAGGGGAAAAACTGTTTTTT. Amino acid sequence: CASSLGGLGEKLFF.

The chain is built from TRBV2 and TRBJ2-7; 10 bases are a match to TRBD1. The CDR3 is made up of 14 amino acids. With V trimmed by 6 bases and J by 5 bases, 7 bases remained unmatched. Per the germline V gene, CDR1 is SNHLY and CDR2 is FYNNEI. For the CDR3, the DNA is TGTGCCAGCAGCCGGGACAGGGGAAGGGACGAGCAGTACTTC. This encodes CASSRDRGRDEQYF. The complete variable domain, with remaining parts taken from reference TRBV2 and TRBJ2-7, reads EPEVTQTPSHQVTQMGQEVILRCVPISNHLYFYWYRQILGQKVEFLVSFYNNEISEKSEIFDDQFSVERPDGSNFTLKIRSTKLEDSAMYFCASSRDRGRDEQYFGPGTRLTVT.

This clone was detected only once. V and J are TRBV10-2 and TRBJ2-1; perhaps TRBD2 as D (5 bases). Germline-derived CDR1 and CDR2 are WSHSY and SAAADI. The CDR3 is 12 residues long. Trimming left V 0 bases short and J 10 bases short, with 7 bases between. CDR3 nucleotide sequence: TGCGCCAGCAGTGAGTCGAGAGGGGAGCAGTTCTTC. As protein: CASSESRGEQFF.

V gene TRBV7-3 combines with J gene TRBJ2-1; 7 nucleotides match TRBD2. V was pared by 2 bases and J by 0 bases, with 1 base of the junction left unmatched. The CDR3 consists of 15 residues. In germline, CDR1 is SGHTA, CDR2 FQGTGA. The CDR3 region has the DNA TGTGCCAGCAGCTTACCGGGGGGCTCCTACAATGAGCAGTTCTTC. Translated: CASSLPGGSYNEQFF.

V usage is TRBV7-4 and J usage is TRBJ1-1, with no clear D. Trimming left V 5 bases short and J 1 base short, with 11 bases between. Germline V gives CDR1 SGHVT, CDR2 SQSDAQ. The CDR3 loop spans 14 amino acids. CDR3 in amino acids: CASSRQQWNTEAFF. The CDR3 DNA sequence: TGTGCCAGCAGCCGCCAACAATGGAACACTGAAGCTTTCTTT.

The genes are TRBV6-5 and TRBJ2-1, with 7 bases matching TRBD1. The CDR3 contains 15 residues. The ends lost 8 bases at V and 0 bases at J; junction bases unmatched: 7. Per the germline V gene, CDR1 is MNHEY and CDR2 is SVGAGI. The CDR3 reads CASSDRVSSYNEQFF. The DNA of the CDR3 is TGTGCCAGCTCCGACAGGGTTAGCTCCTACAATGAGCAGTTCTTC.

This sequence joins TRBV7-3 and TRBJ2-2; 9 nucleotides line up with TRBD2. Per germline, CDR1 SGHTA and CDR2 FQGTGA. CDR3 size: 17 residues. V lost 2 bases, J lost 3 bases, and 7 bases stayed unmatched. CDR3 DNA: TGTGCCAGCAGCTTAGGGGCGGGAGGGCCGTACACCGGGGAGCTGTTTTTT. This gives the protein CASSLGAGGPYTGELFF.

The chain is built from TRBV7-2 and TRBJ1-4; tentative D call: TRBD1 (5 bases). The CDR3 is 14 amino acids. Per germline, CDR1 SGHTA and CDR2 FQGNSA. The V gene lost 5 bases and the J gene lost 1 base, with 8 bases spanning the gap. CDR3 sequence: CASSPQGTNEKLFF. The CDR3 coding sequence is TGTGCCAGCAGCCCGCAGGGAACTAATGAAAAACTGTTTTTT.

This clone appeared a few times. The chain joins TRBV6-6 to TRBJ2-1; 13 bases agree with TRBD2. The V gene's germline CDR1 is MNHNY and CDR2 SVGAGI (reference sequence). V was pared by 5 bases and J by 7 bases, with 11 bases of the junction left unmatched. There are 17 residues in the CDR3. The DNA of the CDR3 is TGTGCCAGCAGTCCCGGGACTAGCGGGATGTTGAGGAATGAGCAGTTCTTC. It yields the protein CASSPGTSGMLRNEQFF.

V usage is TRBV7-2 and J usage is TRBJ1-2, with D perhaps TRBD1 (5 bases). From germline, CDR1 is SGHTA and CDR2 FQGNSA. The CDR3 sequence is 15 residues long. V shed 4 bases and J shed 3 bases, with 15 bases lying between them. The CDR3 region has the DNA TGTGCCAGCAGCTGGGGTGGAGGGGCGGACTATGGCTACACCTTC. Amino acid sequence: CASSWGGGADYGYTF.

This clone was seen just once. The chain carries TRBV28 and TRBJ2-7; the D gene is possibly TRBD1 (5 bases). The CDR3 contains 14 residues. V gave up 4 bases and J gave up 5 bases, with 15 bases separating them. CDR1 and CDR2 from the germline V gene are MDHEN and SYDVKM. The CDR3 reads CASSSYVGVDEQYF. In nucleotides, the CDR3 is TGTGCCAGCAGTTCCTACGTAGGGGTCGACGAGCAGTACTTC.

The chain employs TRBV5-1 and TRBJ2-3; D unresolved. The CDR3 sequence is 14 residues long. V lost 0 bases, J lost 2 bases, and 7 bases lay in between. Germline V gene sequence: CDR1 SGHRS, CDR2 YFSETQ. The CDR3, as DNA: TGCGCCAGCAGCTTGGCCGCAGTCACAGATACGCAGTATTTT. Its protein is CASSLAAVTDTQYF.

The chain combines TRBV28 with TRBJ2-7; tentatively, D is TRBD1 (6 bases). The CDR3 sequence is 13 residues long. Germline loops: CDR1 MDHEN, CDR2 SYDVKM. V was trimmed by 6 bases and J by 2 bases, leaving 11 bases between them. CDR3 sequence reads: CASSRTVTYEQYF. The DNA of the CDR3 is TGTGCCAGCAGCCGGACAGTAACCTACGAGCAGTACTTC.

V and J are TRBV2 and TRBJ2-3, with 7 bases lining up with TRBD1. Germline V gives CDR1 SNHLY, CDR2 FYNNEI. Losses at the gene ends were 3 bases for V and 6 bases for J; bases not matched to a gene: 6. The CDR3 extends over 14 amino acids. CDR3 nucleotide sequence: TGTGCCAGCAGTGAGACAGGGAGCCTTGATACGCAGTATTTT. This sequence encodes CASSETGSLDTQYF.